What follows is one TCR beta chain and its context. No antigen is known for it. The ends were cut back, 0 bases at V and 13 bases at J, with 11 bases in the middle. This CDR3 has 12 amino acids. Germline V gene sequence: CDR1 SGDLS, CDR2 YYNGEE. The sample originates from a study of OX40 agonist ivuxolimab in advanced cancers. Looking at the study overall: The dose of intravenous ivuxolimab that patients received every 2 weeks ranged from 0.01 to 10 mg/kg. Overall study findings and caveats: There were, on average, more expanded clones in CD8+ T cells than in CD4+. Patients who responded partially at 0.1-3.0 mg/kg showed clonal expansion ranking among the lowest. Also showing low normalized T-cell clonal expansion were some of the nonresponders.

The repertoire was sequenced with immunoSEQ multiplex PCR; TCRdb's copy has only in-frame clones and lacks some. Among tens of thousands of clones listed, roughly 85% were seen once. Sequencing used CD4+ or CD8+ T cells sorted from blood, obtained in a trial of the OX40 agonist ivuxolimab. This rearrangement joins TRBV9 to TRBJ2-1; the D is unclear. The clonotype originates from an adult with an advanced solid tumor such as melanoma, head and neck, liver or kidney cancer. This CDR3 is CASSVVGDNQFF. Written as DNA, the CDR3 is TGTGCCAGCAGCGTAGTGGGTGACAACCAGTTCTTC.